The sequence of this T cell receptor (beta chain) was determined in a study of blood T cell repertoires in COVID-19. Study context: Donors in the United States, Italy and Spain gave samples during acute or convalescent COVID-19. From T cells, B-cell-depleted T cells, or PBMCs came the material, which was cDNA or gDNA.

Per the original data handling: Estimation of nucleated cell counts relied on the amplification of reference gene primers. Produced via immunoSEQ multiplex PCR; TCRdb's table is partial and in-frame only. Clone size and the V and J calls come from that table; the DNA yielded D and trimming. The table has 350,000 or so clones, 90% seen once; the top ten hold 6.5% to 8%. About this clone itself: The sample contains more than one DNA sequence encoding this CDR3.

The CDR3 is 13 amino acids. V shed 3 bases and J shed 1 base, with 6 bases lying between them. CDR1 is MNHEY, CDR2 SMNVEV, per germline (reference sequence). The V and J genes are TRBV27 and TRBJ1-1, with a tentative D call TRBD1 (5 bases). Sample: peripheral blood. The sequence derives from a man aged 18 to 35 with active or convalescent COVID-19. CDR3 in amino acids: CASSLGGNTEAFF. The DNA of the CDR3 is TGTGCCAGCAGTTTGGGGGGGAACACTGAAGCTTTCTTT.